Each of the 8 T cell receptor beta chains below was sequenced from the same sample in a study of T cell responses to AZD1222 COVID-19 vaccine (dated by TCRdb to about 2021). Receptor amplification or capture employed the immunoSEQ multiplex PCR assay. TCRdb obtained this table from immuneACCESS and retained in-frame rearrangements with V and J assigned. These tables miss some clones; where compared with another copy, unresolved V genes account for less than half of the shortfall, and the remainder is unexplained. This sample gives about 150,000 clones in total; 89% of them show up just once. The top ten constitute 5.1% of the sample. This specimen's time point label, interpreted: baseline before first vaccination. The source was peripheral blood, collected on day 0 of AZD1222 vaccination. Source of these receptors: an adult in good health.

The rearrangement links TRBV19 to TRBJ1-5; maybe TRBD1 (6 bases). In germline, CDR1 is LNHDA, CDR2 SQIVND (reference sequence). This CDR3 has 15 amino acids. The V end was cut by 3 bases, the J end by 5 bases, with 14 bases between. CDR3 in amino acids: CASSMSGVMYQPQHF. CDR3 nucleotide sequence: TGTGCCAGTAGTATGTCAGGGGTAATGTATCAGCCCCAGCATTTT.

The CDR3 loop is CASSQDRARENYGYTF. The CDR3 nucleotides are TGCGCCAGCAGCCAAGATCGGGCGAGGGAAAACTATGGCTACACCTTC. V gene TRBV4-1 combines with J gene TRBJ1-2; D not certain. Looked up from germline, CDR1 is MGHRA and CDR2 is YSYEKL. V was shortened by 0 bases and J by 2 bases, with 13 bases between the two germline ends. There are 16 residues in the CDR3.

The CDR3: CASSIAVVSVTDTQYF. The DNA for the CDR3 is TGTGCCAGTAGTATAGCGGTAGTTTCTGTCACAGATACGCAGTATTTT. This chain uses TRBV19 with TRBJ2-3; D gene ambiguous. From germline, CDR1 is LNHDA and CDR2 SQIVND (reference sequence). Trimming cost V 1 base and J 2 bases, with 13 bases left between them. This CDR3 is 16 amino acids long. Full variable domain (rest looked up from reference TRBV19 and TRBJ2-3): DGGITQSPKYLFRKEGQNVTLSCEQNLNHDAMYWYRQDPGQGLRLIYYSQIVNDFQKGDIAEGYSVSREKKESFPLTVTSAQKNPTAFYLCASSIAVVSVTDTQYFGPGTRLTVL.

This clone has only one observation. This chain uses TRBV9 with TRBJ2-2; 9 positions agree with TRBD1. CDR1 and CDR2 from the germline V gene are SGDLS and YYNGEE. The ends lost 3 bases at V and 3 bases at J; junction bases unmatched: 3. The CDR3 sequence is 15 residues long. The CDR3 region is CASSGGTGYTGELFF. CDR3 DNA sequence: TGTGCCAGCAGCGGAGGGACAGGGTACACCGGGGAGCTGTTTTTT.

V is TRBV3-1 (or the pseudogene TRBV3-2) and J is TRBJ1-1, with 9 bases identical to TRBD1. The V and J ends lost 6 bases and 3 bases, in that order; junction bases with no gene match: 5. The length of the CDR3 is 14 residues. Germline assignment: CDR1 LGHDT and CDR2 YNNKEL (reference sequence). CDR3 loop: CASRPTGGYTEAFF. The CDR3 nucleotides read TGTGCCAGCAGACCGACAGGGGGGTACACTGAAGCTTTCTTT.

Comments on this clone: Germline and junction disagree at one end, which may indicate a read error. J is TRBJ1-2 and V is TRBV6-5, with D maybe TRBD1 (6 bases). The germline V gene has CDR1 MNHEY and CDR2 SVGAGI. The CDR3 has 12 amino acids. CDR3 bases: TGTGCCAGCAGCCTCCAAGGCAGCGGACAGCTCTTC. This encodes CASSLQGSGQLF.

The chain recombines TRBV12-3 or TRBV12-4 with TRBJ1-2; no firm D call. Trimming took off 8 bases at V and 2 bases at J, with 6 bases between the two ends. There are 11 residues in the CDR3. CDR3 bases: TGTGCCAGCGTAGGAAACTATGGCTACACCTTC. Translating gives CASVGNYGYTF.

The chain links TRBV9 to TRBJ1-4; D ambiguous. CDR3 length: 11 residues. CDR1 is SGDLS and CDR2 is YYNGEE in the germline V gene. The V end lost 4 bases, the J end lost 12 bases, and 10 bases lay between the germline ends. The CDR3 is CASSIQRELFF. The CDR3, as DNA: TGTGCCAGCAGCATACAGCGCGAACTGTTTTTT.